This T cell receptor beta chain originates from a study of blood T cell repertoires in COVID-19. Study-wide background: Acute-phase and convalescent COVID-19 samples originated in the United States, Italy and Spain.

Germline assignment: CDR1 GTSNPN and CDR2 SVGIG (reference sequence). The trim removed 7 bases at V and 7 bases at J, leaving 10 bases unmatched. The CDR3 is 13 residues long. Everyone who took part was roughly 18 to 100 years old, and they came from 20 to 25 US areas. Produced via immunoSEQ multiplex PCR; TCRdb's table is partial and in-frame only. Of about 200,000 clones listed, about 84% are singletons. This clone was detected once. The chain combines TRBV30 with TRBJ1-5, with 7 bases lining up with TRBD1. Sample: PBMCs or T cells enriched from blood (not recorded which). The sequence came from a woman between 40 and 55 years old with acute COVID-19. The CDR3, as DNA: TGTGCCTTTGGAACAGGGGATGGACAGCCCCAGCATTTT. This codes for CAFGTGDGQPQHF.